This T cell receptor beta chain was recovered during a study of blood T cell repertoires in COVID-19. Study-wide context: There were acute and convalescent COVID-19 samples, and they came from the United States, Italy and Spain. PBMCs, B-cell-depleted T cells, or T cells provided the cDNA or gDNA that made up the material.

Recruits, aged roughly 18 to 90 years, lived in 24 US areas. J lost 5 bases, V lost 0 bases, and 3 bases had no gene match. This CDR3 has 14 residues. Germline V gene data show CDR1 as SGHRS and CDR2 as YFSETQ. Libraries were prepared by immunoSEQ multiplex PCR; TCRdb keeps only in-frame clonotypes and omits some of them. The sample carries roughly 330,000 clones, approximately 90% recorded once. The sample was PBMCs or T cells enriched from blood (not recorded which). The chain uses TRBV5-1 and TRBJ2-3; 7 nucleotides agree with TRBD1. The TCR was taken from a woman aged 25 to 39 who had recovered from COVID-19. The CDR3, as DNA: TGCGCCAGCAGCTTGGGACAGGGTGAAGATACGCAGTATTTT. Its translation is CASSLGQGEDTQYF.